The 16 T cell receptor beta chains below come from one sample, sequenced in a study of blood T cells in healthy people across ages. The second PCR ran about 6 to 12 cycles with a sample-barcoded 5' primer and J-beta primers. MiXCR, run by TCRdb on the 5' RACE reads, gives a single entry per CDR3 protein. This table has hundreds of thousands of distinct CDR3 sequences, around three fifths appearing once. The material sequenced was blood. These receptors all stem from a man aged 40-50 years in good health.

The chain combines TRBV27 with TRBJ1-2, with D perhaps TRBD1 (6 bases). This CDR3 has 14 residues. CDR1 and CDR2 from the germline V gene are MNHEY and SMNVEV (reference sequence). V was clipped by 0 bases and J by 4 bases, with 9 bases between them. DNA of the CDR3: TGTGCCAGCAGTTTATCGACAGGACCCTATGGCTACACCTTC. It codes for CASSLSTGPYGYTF.

This clonotype was recorded a few times. The chain links TRBV10-3 to TRBJ2-2; 9 nucleotides match TRBD2. Germline-derived CDR1 and CDR2 are ENHRY and SYGVKD. Losses at the gene ends were 7 bases for V and 1 base for J; bases not matched to a gene: 4. This CDR3 region has 15 residues. The CDR3 DNA sequence: TGTGCCATCAAGAGTAGCGGGGGGAACACCGGGGAGCTGTTTTTT. Protein: CAIKSSGGNTGELFF.

V gene TRBV7-3 combines with J gene TRBJ2-3; D ambiguous. V was cut by 4 bases and J by 10 bases, with 21 bases left in between. The CDR3 sequence is 15 residues long. Germline-derived CDR1 and CDR2 are SGHTA and FQGTGA. CDR3 residues: CASSSRLVPAWAQYF. CDR3 bases: TGTGCCAGCAGCTCCCGACTCGTTCCAGCCTGGGCGCAGTATTTT.

This rearrangement joins TRBV24-1 to TRBJ1-1, with D possibly matching TRBD1 (6 bases). Germline loops: CDR1 KGHDR, CDR2 SFDVKD. There are 13 residues in the CDR3. V lost 7 bases to trimming and J lost 3 bases, with 11 bases between them. CDR3 protein: CATRLQGHTEAFF. As DNA, the CDR3 is TGTGCCACCAGACTCCAGGGGCACACTGAAGCTTTCTTT.

In this sample, this clonotype turned up a few times. This rearrangement joins TRBV7-9 to TRBJ2-5, with TRBD1 matching 10 bases. The DNA end favors TRBJ2-7, so the J call may be wrong. Germline V lookup: CDR1 SEHNR, CDR2 FQNEAQ (reference sequence). This CDR3 contains 14 residues. The chain's CDR3 is CASSSRDRGDEQYF. The CDR3 coding sequence is TGTGCCAGCAGTTCCCGGGACAGGGGAGACGAGCAGTACTTC.

The rearrangement joins TRBV7-2 to TRBJ2-1; the match to TRBD2 covers 12 bases. V was pared by 1 base and J by 5 bases, with 9 bases of the junction left unmatched. This CDR3 is built from 18 residues. CDR1 SGHTA and CDR2 FQGNSA come from the germline V gene. DNA of the CDR3: TGTGCCAGCAGCTTAGGTCCACTAGCGGGAGGAGATAACAATGAGCAGTTCTTC. Protein product: CASSLGPLAGGDNNEQFF. Complete variable domain (other parts from reference TRBV7-2 and TRBJ2-1): GAGVSQSPSNKVTEKGKDVELRCDPISGHTALYWYRQSLGQGLEFLIYFQGNSAPDKSGLPSDRFSAERTGGSVSTLTIQRTQQEDSAVYLCASSLGPLAGGDNNEQFFGPGTRLTVL.

The gene calls are TRBV25-1 and TRBJ1-2, with TRBD1 matching 9 bases. The CDR3 contains 14 residues. After removal of 4 bases from V and 7 bases from J, the junction contained 7 bases not matched to a gene. CDR1 is MGHDK and CDR2 is SYGVNS in the germline V gene. The CDR3 is CASSGDRGIGGYTF. The CDR3, as DNA: TGTGCCAGCAGTGGAGACAGGGGGATCGGTGGCTACACCTTC.

The chain links TRBV5-1 to TRBJ2-5; D remains unclear. The CDR3 totals 12 residues. V was trimmed by 3 bases and J by 0 bases, leaving 3 bases between them. Germline CDR1 reads SGHRS; CDR2 reads YFSETQ. In DNA, the CDR3 is TGCGCCAGCAGCTACAACCAAGAGACCCAGTACTTC. Its protein is CASSYNQETQYF.

A few counts support this clonotype. The V gene is TRBV14, the J gene TRBJ2-5; possible D gene TRBD2, 6 bases. The length of the CDR3 is 15 residues. CDR1 and CDR2 (germline): SGHDN, FVKESK. Trimming removed 4 bases from V and 5 bases from J, with 17 bases in between. The CDR3 nucleotides are TGTGCCAGCAGCCCTCGGGACTCGCGTGGGGAGACCCAGTACTTC. Protein sequence: CASSPRDSRGETQYF.

The genes are TRBV5-4 and TRBJ2-1, with 8 bases lining up with TRBD2. Germline CDR1 SGHNT, CDR2 YYREEE (reference sequence). Unmatched junction bases numbered 11, after V lost 5 bases and J lost 4 bases. This CDR3 is built from 16 residues. This chain's CDR3 is CASSRTGTRSYNEQFF. Here the CDR3 DNA reads TGTGCCAGCAGTCGTACCGGGACTAGGAGTTACAATGAGCAGTTCTTC.

In nucleotides, the CDR3 is TGTGCCAGCAGTTACGTGGCAGGCCGGCAAGAAAAACTGTTTTTT. It yields the protein CASSYVAGRQEKLFF. This sequence joins TRBV6-6 and TRBJ1-4; D gene ambiguous. V gave up 2 bases and J gave up 8 bases, with 15 bases separating them. Per the germline V gene, CDR1 is MNHNY and CDR2 is SVGAGI (reference sequence). The CDR3 loop spans 15 amino acids.

CDR3 bases: TGTGCCAGCAGTCCCGTGACAGGGAGAAACTATGGCTACACCTTC. Translation gives CASSPVTGRNYGYTF. The chain links TRBV28 to TRBJ1-2, with 7 nucleotides matching TRBD1. The CDR3 is made up of 15 amino acids. V shed 5 bases, J shed 2 bases, and the junction held 8 bases outside the gene matches. Germline CDR1 is MDHEN and CDR2 is SYDVKM.

With regard to this clonotype: An end of the junction does not agree with germline; a read error may underlie this. This chain joins TRBV7-2 and TRBJ2-7, with D possibly matching TRBD1 (6 bases). The CDR3 covers 13 residues. CDR1 SGHTA and CDR2 FQGNSA come from the germline V gene. The DNA for the CDR3 is TGTGCCAGCAGCCCCAGGGGCTCCCACGAGCAGTACTTC. Amino acids: CASSPRGSHEQYF. Full variable domain (remainder filled in from reference TRBV7-2 and TRBJ2-7): GAGVSQSPSNKVTEKGKDVELRCDPISGHTALYWYRQSLGQGLEFLIYFQGNSAPDKSGLPSDRFSAERTGGSVSTLTIQRTQQEDSAVYLCASSPRGSHEQYFGPGTRLTVT.

The sample holds one count of this clonotype. The chain couples TRBV29-1 to TRBJ1-2; maybe TRBD1 (6 bases). V lost 4 bases and J lost 4, with 28 bases in between. This CDR3 has 18 amino acids. Germline-derived CDR1 and CDR2 are SQVTM and ANQGSEA. CDR3 bases: TGCAGCGTTGTAGGCCCGGACAGCAACATCAAACTACCCTATGGCTACACCTTC. This sequence encodes CSVVGPDSNIKLPYGYTF.

This rearrangement joins TRBV7-9 to TRBJ2-4, with a tentative D call TRBD1 (7 bases). The J call may be incorrect, as the DNA end agrees better with TRBJ2-7. Germline assignment: CDR1 SEHNR and CDR2 FQNEAQ (reference sequence). The CDR3 has 17 amino acids. The CDR3 loop reads CASSSGGGRARAYEQYF. DNA for the CDR3: TGTGCCAGCAGCTCCGGAGGGGGCAGGGCTCGAGCTTACGAGCAGTACTTC.

The J gene is TRBJ2-4, the V gene TRBV7-8, with D hard to call. The end of the DNA aligns better with TRBJ2-7, so the J call may be wrong. The V gene's germline CDR1 is SGHVS and CDR2 FQNEAQ. The CDR3 consists of 14 residues. DNA of the CDR3: TGTGCCAGCAGCCCCCGTGCAGCCGCATACGAGCAGTACTTC. Protein product: CASSPRAAAYEQYF.